This T cell receptor beta chain was obtained from a study of shared clonotypes between healthy human individuals. Study outcomes and limitations: Memory subsets had estimated richness that was generally smaller than that of naive subsets.

The method was immunoSEQ multiplex PCR; TCRdb's version includes in-frame clones alone and lacks a portion of them. Of around 1.6 million clones detected, approximately 98% appear once; the ten largest clones hold approximately 0.45%. Splitting of CD4+ cells produced CD45RA+ naive and CD45RA-negative memory subsets. V lost 0 bases and J lost 5, with 14 bases in between. Germline values: CDR1 SGHNT, CDR2 YYREEE (reference sequence). CDR3 length equals 16 residues. For this clone: Its target is unknown.

V and J are TRBV5-4 and TRBJ2-2; D is possibly TRBD2 (6 bases). The clonotype was recovered from a man aged 25-45 years in good health. Sequences were obtained from naive CD4+ T cells sorted from blood. Indicated subset: CD45RA+ positively selected. Written as DNA, the CDR3 is TGTGCCAGCAGCTTGGCGACTCACGGGGGTACCGGGGAGCTGTTTTTT. This gives the protein CASSLATHGGTGELFF. The full variable domain, its missing parts supplied by reference TRBV5-4 and TRBJ2-2, is ETGVTQSPTHLIKTRGQQVTLRCSSQSGHNTVSWYQQALGQGPQFIFQYYREEENGRGNFPPRFSGLQFPNYSSELNVNALELDDSALYLCASSLATHGGTGELFFGEGSRLTVL.